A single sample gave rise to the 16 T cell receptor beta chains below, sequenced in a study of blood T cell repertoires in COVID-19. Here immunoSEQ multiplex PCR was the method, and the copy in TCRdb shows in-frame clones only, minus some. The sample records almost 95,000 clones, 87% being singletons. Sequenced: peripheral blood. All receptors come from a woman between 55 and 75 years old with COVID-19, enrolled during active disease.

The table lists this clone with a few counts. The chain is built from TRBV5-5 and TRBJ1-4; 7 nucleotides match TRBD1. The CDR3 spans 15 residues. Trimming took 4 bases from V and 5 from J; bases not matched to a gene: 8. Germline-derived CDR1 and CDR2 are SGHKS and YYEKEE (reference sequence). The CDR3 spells CASSRPGQSNEKLFF. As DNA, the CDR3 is TGTGCCAGCAGCCGGCCGGGACAGTCAAATGAAAAACTGTTTTTT.

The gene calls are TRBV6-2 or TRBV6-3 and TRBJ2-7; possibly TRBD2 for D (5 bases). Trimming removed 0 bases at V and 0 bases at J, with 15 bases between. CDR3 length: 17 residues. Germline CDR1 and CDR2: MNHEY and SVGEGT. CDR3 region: CASSYSRQRQSSYEQYF. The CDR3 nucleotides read TGTGCCAGCAGTTACTCGAGGCAGCGGCAGAGCTCCTACGAGCAGTACTTC.

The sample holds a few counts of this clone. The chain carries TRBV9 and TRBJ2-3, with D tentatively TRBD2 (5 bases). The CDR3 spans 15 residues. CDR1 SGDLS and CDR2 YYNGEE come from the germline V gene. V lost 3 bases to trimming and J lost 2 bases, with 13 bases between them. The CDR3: CASSATSNPTDTQYF. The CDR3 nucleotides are TGTGCCAGCAGCGCAACTAGTAACCCCACAGATACGCAGTATTTT. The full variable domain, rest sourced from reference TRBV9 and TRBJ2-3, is DSGVTQTPKHLITATGQRVTLRCSPRSGDLSVYWYQQSLDQGLQFLIQYYNGEERAKGNILERFSAQQFPDLHSELNLSSLELGDSALYFCASSATSNPTDTQYFGPGTRLTVL.

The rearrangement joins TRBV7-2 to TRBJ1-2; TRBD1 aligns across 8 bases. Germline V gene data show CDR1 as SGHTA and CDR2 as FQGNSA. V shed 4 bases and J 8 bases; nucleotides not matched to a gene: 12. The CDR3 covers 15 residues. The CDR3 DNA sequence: TGTGCCAGCAGCTCCCGACAGGGGCCCACGCCAGGCTACACCTTC. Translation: CASSSRQGPTPGYTF.

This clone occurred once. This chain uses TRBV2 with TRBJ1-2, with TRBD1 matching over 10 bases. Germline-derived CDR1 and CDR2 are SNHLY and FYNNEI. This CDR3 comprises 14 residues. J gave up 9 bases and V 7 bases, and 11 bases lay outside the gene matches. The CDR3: CASNRDRGSLSYTF. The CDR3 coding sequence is TGTGCCAGCAATCGGGACAGGGGTTCTCTTAGCTACACCTTC.

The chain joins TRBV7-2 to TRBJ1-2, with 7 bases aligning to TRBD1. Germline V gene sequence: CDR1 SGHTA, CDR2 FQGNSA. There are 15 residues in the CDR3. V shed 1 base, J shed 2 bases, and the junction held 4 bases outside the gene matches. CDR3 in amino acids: CASSLVGGQNYGYTF. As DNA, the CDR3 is TGTGCCAGCAGCTTAGTAGGGGGACAGAACTATGGCTACACCTTC.

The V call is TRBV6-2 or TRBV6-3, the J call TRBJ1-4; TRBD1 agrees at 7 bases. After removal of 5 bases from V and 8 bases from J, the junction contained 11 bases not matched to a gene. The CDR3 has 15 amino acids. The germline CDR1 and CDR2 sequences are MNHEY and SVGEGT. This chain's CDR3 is CASSPNLGGAEKLFF. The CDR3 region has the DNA TGTGCCAGCAGTCCCAACTTAGGGGGCGCGGAAAAACTGTTTTTT.

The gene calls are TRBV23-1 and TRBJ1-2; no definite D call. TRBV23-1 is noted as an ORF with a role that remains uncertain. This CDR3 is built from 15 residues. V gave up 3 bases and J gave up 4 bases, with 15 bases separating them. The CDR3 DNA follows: TGCGCCAGCAGTCAGAGGTCCAGAAGAATCTATGGCTACACCTTC. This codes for CASSQRSRRIYGYTF.

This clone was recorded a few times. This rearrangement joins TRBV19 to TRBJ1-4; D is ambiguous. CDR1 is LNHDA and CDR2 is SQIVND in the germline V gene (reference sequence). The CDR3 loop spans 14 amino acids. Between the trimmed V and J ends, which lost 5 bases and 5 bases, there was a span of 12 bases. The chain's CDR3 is CASSPRRANEKLFF. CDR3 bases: TGTGCCAGTAGTCCCAGGCGGGCGAATGAAAAACTGTTTTTT.

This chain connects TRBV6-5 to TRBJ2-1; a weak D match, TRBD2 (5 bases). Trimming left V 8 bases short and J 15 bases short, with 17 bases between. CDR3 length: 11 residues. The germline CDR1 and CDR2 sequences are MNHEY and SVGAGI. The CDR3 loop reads CASQPSRGGFF. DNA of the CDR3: TGTGCCAGCCAGCCCTCCCGGGGTGGGTTCTTC.

The CDR3 DNA sequence: TGTGCCAGCAGTCATAGGACAGGGGAGGTCGGCTATGGCTACACCTTC. It is translated as CASSHRTGEVGYGYTF. This chain joins TRBV27 and TRBJ1-2; 9 bases match TRBD1. CDR3 length equals 16 residues. Trimming cost V 5 bases and J 4 bases; bases outside gene matches: 11. Per germline, CDR1 MNHEY and CDR2 SMNVEV (reference sequence).

The CDR3: CASSSFGIQAAGNTIYF. The CDR3 DNA follows: TGTGCCAGCAGCTCATTCGGCATACAGGCGGCTGGAAACACCATATATTTT. The chain combines TRBV5-4 with TRBJ1-3; a possible D gene is TRBD1 (5 bases). The V end lost 3 bases, the J end lost 2 bases, and 18 bases lay between the germline ends. Germline-derived CDR1 and CDR2 are SGHNT and YYREEE (reference sequence). The CDR3 sequence is 17 residues long.

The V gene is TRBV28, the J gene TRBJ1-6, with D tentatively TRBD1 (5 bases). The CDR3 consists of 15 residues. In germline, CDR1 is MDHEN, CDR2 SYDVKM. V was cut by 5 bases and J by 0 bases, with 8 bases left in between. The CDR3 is CASSGGSSYNSPLHF. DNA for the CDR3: TGTGCCAGCAGTGGGGGGAGCTCCTATAATTCACCCCTCCACTTT.

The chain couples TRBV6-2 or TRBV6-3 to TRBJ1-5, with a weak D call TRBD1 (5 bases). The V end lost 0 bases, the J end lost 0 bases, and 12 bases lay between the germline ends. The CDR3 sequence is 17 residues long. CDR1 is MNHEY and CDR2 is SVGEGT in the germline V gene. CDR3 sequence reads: CASSYSRQRDSNQPQHF. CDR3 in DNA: TGTGCCAGCAGTTACTCCCGACAGAGAGATAGCAATCAGCCCCAGCATTTT.

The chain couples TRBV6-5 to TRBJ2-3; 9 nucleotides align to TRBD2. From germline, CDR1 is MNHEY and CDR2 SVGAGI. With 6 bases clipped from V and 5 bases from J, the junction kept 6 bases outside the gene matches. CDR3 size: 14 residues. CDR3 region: CASRGGGAKDTQYF. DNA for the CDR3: TGTGCCAGCAGGGGCGGGGGGGCTAAAGATACGCAGTATTTT.

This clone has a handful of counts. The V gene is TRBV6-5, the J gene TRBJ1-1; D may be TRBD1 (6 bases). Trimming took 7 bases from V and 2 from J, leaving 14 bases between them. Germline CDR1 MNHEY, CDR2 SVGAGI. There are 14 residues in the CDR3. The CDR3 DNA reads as TGTGCCAGCAATCAACAGGGATTTAACACTGAAGCTTTCTTT. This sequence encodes CASNQQGFNTEAFF.